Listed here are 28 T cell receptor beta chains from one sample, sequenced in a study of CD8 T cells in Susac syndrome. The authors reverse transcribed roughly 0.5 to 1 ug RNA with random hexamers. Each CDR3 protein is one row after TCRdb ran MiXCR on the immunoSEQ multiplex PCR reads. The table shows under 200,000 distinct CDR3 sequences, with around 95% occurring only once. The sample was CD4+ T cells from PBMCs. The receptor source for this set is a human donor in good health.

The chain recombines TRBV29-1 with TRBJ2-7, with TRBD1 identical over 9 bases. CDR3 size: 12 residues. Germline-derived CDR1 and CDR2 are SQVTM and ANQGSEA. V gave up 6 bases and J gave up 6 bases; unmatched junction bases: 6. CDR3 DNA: TGCAGCGTCCGGGGACAGGGAGGCGAGCAGTACTTC. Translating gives CSVRGQGGEQYF.

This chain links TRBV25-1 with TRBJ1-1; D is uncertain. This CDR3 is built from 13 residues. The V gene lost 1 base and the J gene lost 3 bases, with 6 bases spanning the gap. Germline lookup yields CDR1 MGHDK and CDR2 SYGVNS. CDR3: CASSEWGDTEAFF. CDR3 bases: TGTGCCAGCAGTGAATGGGGTGACACTGAAGCTTTCTTT.

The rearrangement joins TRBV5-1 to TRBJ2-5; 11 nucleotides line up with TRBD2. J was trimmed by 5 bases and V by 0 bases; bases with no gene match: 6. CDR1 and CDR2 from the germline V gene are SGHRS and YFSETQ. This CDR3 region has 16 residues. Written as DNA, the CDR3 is TGCGCCAGCAGCTTGGCCGGAGGGACTAGCGGCGAGACCCAGTACTTC. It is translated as CASSLAGGTSGETQYF. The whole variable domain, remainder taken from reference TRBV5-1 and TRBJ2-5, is KAGVTQTPRYLIKTRGQQVTLSCSPISGHRSVSWYQQTPGQGLQFLFEYFSETQRNKGNFPGRFSGRQFSNSRSEMNVSTLELGDSALYLCASSLAGGTSGETQYFGPGTRLLVL.

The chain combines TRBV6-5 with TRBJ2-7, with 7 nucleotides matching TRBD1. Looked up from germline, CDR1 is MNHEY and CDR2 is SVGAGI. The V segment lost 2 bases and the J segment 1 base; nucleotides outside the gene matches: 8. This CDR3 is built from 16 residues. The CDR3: CASSYDGTDLSYEQYF. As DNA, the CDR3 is TGTGCCAGCAGTTACGACGGGACAGACCTTTCCTACGAGCAGTACTTC.

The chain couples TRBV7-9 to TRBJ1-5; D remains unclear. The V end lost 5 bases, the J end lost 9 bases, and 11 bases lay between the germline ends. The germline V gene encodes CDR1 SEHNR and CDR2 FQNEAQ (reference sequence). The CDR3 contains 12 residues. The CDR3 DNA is TGTGCCAGCAGCCCACCCGATTTGCCCCAGCATTTT. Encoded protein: CASSPPDLPQHF. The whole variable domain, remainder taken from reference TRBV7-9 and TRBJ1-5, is DTGVSQNPRHKITKRGQNVTFRCDPISEHNRLYWYRQTLGQGPEFLTYFQNEAQLEKSRLLSDRFSAERPKGSFSTLEIQRTEQGDSAMYLCASSPPDLPQHFGDGTRLSIL.

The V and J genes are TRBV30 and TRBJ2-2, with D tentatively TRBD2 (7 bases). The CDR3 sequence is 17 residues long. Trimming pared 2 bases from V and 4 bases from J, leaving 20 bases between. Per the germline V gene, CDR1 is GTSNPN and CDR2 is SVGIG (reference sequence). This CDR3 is CAWSSPRGAPSTGELFF. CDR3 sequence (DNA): TGTGCCTGGAGTTCCCCTCGGGGGGCTCCCTCCACCGGGGAGCTGTTTTTT.

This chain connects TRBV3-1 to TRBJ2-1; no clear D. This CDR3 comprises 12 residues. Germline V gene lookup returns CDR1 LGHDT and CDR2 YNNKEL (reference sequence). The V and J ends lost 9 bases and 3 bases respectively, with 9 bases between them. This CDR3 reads CASERNYNEQFF. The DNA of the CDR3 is TGTGCCAGTGAGAGGAACTACAATGAGCAGTTCTTC.

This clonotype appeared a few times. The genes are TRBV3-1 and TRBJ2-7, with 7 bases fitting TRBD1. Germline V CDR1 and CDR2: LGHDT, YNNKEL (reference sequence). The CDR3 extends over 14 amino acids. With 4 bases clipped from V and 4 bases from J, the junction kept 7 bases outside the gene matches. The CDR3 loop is CASSPRQGPYEQYF. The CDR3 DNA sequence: TGTGCCAGCAGCCCCCGACAGGGACCGTACGAGCAGTACTTC.

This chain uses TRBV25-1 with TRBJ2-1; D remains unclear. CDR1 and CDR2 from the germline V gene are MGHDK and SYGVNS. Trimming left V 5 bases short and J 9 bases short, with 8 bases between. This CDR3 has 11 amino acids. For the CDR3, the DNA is TGTGCCAGCAGTAATCATGGTGAGCAGTTCTTC. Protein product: CASSNHGEQFF.

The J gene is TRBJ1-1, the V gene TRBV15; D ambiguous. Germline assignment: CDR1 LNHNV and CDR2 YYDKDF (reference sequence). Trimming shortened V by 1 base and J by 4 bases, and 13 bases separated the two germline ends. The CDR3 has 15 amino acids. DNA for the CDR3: TGTGCCACCAGCAGAGGGTCCGGTTTTAGCACTGAAGCTTTCTTT. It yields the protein CATSRGSGFSTEAFF.

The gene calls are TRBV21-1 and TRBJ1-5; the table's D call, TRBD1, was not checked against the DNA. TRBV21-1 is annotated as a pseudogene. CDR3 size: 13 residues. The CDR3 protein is CASSKERGQPQHF. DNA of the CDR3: TGTGCCAGCAGCAAAGAAAGGGGTCAGCCCCAGCATTTT.

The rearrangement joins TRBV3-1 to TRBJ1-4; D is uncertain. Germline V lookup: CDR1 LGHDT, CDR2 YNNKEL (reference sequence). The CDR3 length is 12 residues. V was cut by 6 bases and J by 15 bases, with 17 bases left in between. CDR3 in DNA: TGTGCCAGCAGGCGTGGAGGGAGCCGGGTGTTTTTT. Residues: CASRRGGSRVFF.

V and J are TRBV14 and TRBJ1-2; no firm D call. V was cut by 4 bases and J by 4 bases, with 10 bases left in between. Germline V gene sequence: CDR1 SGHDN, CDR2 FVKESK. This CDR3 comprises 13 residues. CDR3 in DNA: TGTGCCAGCAGCCGTGACAAGGTCTATGGCTACACCTTC. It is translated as CASSRDKVYGYTF.

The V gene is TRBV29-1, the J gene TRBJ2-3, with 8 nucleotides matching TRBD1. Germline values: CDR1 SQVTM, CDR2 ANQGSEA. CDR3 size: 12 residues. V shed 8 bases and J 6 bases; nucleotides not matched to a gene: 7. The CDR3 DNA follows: TGCAGCACCGGACAGGGTGATGATACGCAGTATTTT. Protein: CSTGQGDDTQYF.

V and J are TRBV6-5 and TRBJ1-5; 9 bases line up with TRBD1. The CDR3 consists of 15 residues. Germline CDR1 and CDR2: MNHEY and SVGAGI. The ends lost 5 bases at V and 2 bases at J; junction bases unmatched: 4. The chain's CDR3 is CASSTTGGGNQPQHF. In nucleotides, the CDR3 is TGTGCCAGCAGTACGACAGGGGGTGGCAATCAGCCCCAGCATTTT.

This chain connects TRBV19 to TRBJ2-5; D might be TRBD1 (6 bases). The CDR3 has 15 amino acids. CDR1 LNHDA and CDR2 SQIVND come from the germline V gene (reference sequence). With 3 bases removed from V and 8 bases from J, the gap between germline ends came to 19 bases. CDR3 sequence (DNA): TGTGCCAGTAGTATCACCCAGGGGAACCAAGGAACCCAGTACTTC. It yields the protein CASSITQGNQGTQYF.

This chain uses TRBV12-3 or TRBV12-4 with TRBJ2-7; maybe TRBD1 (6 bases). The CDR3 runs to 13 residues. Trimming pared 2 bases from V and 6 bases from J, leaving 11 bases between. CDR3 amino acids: CASSLKGVGEQYV. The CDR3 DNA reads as TGTGCCAGCAGTTTAAAGGGGGTAGGCGAGCAGTACGTC.

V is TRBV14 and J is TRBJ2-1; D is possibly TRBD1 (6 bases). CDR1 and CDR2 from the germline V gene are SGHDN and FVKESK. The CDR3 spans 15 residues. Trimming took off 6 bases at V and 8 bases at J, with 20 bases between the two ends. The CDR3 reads CASSTLGARRDEQFF. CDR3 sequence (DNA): TGTGCCAGCAGTACTTTGGGGGCACGTCGAGATGAGCAGTTCTTC.

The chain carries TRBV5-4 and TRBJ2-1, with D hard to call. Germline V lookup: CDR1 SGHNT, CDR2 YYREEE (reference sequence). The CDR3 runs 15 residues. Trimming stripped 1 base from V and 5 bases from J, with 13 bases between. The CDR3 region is CASSLQVGVNNEQFF. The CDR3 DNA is TGTGCCAGCAGCTTGCAAGTAGGTGTGAACAATGAGCAGTTCTTC.

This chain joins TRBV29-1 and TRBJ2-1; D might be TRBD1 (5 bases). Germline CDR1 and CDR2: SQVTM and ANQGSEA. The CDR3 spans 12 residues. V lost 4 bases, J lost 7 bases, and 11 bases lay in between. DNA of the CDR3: TGCAGCGTTGTTGGTAGGGGTAATGAGCAGTTCTTC. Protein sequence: CSVVGRGNEQFF.

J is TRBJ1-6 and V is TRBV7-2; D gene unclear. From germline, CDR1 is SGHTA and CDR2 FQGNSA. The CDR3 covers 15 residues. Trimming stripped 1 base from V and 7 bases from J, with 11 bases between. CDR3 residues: CASSLVGRLNSPLHF. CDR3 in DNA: TGTGCCAGCAGCTTAGTCGGGAGATTAAATTCACCCCTCCACTTT.

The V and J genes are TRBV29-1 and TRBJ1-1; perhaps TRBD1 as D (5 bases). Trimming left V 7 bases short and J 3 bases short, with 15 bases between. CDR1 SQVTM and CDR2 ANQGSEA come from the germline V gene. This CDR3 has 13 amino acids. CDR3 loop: CSALTVADTEAFF. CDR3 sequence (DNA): TGCAGCGCCTTGACAGTGGCGGACACTGAAGCTTTCTTT.

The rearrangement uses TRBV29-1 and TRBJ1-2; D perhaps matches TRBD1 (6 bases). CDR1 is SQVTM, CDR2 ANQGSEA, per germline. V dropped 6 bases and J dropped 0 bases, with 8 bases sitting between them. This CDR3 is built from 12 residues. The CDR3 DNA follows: TGCAGCGTGGACAGCACTAACTATGGCTACACCTTC. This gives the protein CSVDSTNYGYTF.

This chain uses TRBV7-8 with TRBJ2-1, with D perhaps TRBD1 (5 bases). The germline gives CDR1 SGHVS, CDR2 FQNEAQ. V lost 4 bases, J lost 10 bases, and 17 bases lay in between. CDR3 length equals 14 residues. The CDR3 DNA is TGTGCCAGCAGCTCGACCCGGGTTAGGGGAGAGCAGTTCTTC. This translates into CASSSTRVRGEQFF. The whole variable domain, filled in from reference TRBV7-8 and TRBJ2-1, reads GAGVSQSPRYKVAKRGQDVALRCDPISGHVSLFWYQQALGQGPEFLTYFQNEAQLDKSGLPSDRFFAERPEGSVSTLKIQRTQQEDSAVYLCASSSTRVRGEQFFGPGTRLTVL.

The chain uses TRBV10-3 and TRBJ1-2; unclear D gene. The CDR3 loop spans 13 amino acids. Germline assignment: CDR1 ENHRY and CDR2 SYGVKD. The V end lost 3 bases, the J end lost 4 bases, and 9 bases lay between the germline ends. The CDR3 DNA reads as TGTGCCATCAGTGAAGGGCCAGGCTATGGCTACACCTTC. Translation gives CAISEGPGYGYTF.

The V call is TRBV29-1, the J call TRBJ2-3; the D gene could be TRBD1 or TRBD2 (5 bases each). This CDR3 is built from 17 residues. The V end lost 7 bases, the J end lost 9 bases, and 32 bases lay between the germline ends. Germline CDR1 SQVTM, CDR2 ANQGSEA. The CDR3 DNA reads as TGCAGCGCAGTCCTGGCCCTGCCGGGGACGGTTGAGCGGACGCAGTATTTT. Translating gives CSAVLALPGTVERTQYF.

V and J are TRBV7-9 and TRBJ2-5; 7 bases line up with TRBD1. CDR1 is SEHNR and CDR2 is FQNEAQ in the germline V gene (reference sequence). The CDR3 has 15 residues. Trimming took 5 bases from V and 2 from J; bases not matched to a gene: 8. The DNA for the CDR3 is TGTGCCAGCAGCCCCCAACCGGGACAGCAAGAGACCCAGTACTTC. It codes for CASSPQPGQQETQYF.

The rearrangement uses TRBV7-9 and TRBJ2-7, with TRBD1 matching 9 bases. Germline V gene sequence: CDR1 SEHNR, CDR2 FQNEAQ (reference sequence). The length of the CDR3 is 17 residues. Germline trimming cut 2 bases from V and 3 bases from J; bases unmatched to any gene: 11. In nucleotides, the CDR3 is TGTGCCAGCAGCTTATCGATGCGCAGGACAGGGGACTACGAGCAGTACTTC. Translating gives CASSLSMRRTGDYEQYF. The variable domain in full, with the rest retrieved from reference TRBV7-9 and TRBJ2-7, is DTGVSQNPRHKITKRGQNVTFRCDPISEHNRLYWYRQTLGQGPEFLTYFQNEAQLEKSRLLSDRFSAERPKGSFSTLEIQRTEQGDSAMYLCASSLSMRRTGDYEQYFGPGTRLTVT.